The table lists the clone carrying this T cell receptor beta chain with a few counts. Data came from immunoSEQ multiplex PCR; TCRdb stores just in-frame clones and leaves some out. The data show some 330,000 clones, with roughly 80% seen just once and 5.1% held by the top ten. In germline, CDR1 is ENHRY, CDR2 SYGVKD. With 10 bases clipped from V and 7 bases from J, the junction kept 11 bases outside the gene matches. This CDR3 comprises 15 residues. This specimen comes from a study of blood T cell repertoires in COVID-19. Background on the study: Sites in the United States, Italy and Spain provided acute and convalescent COVID-19 samples.

Cohort 3 donors were reported recovered after two negative PCRs, clearance, or symptom resolution. The sequenced sample consisted of PBMCs or T cells enriched from blood (not recorded which). This chain joins TRBV10-3 and TRBJ2-2, with 11 bases aligning to TRBD2. This receptor was identified in a woman aged 50 to 65 who had recovered from COVID-19. The CDR3 spells CATLGLAGGIGELFF. The CDR3 DNA follows: TGTGCCACCCTGGGGCTAGCGGGAGGCATCGGGGAGCTGTTTTTT.